This T cell receptor beta chain was observed in a study of control samples from healthy donors and cancer patients (dated by TCRdb to 2020 to 2021). Library creation used the immunoSEQ multiplex PCR assay. TCRdb holds this immuneACCESS table with in-frame rearrangements only. Some clones are missing; in checked studies, unresolved V genes explain under half, and the rest has no known cause. This sample lists 110,000 to 150,000 clones; 70% to 90% were detected once. Jointly, the top ten make up around 9% of the sample. Regarding this clone: No cognate antigen has been identified for it. No base quality information exists; no much larger clone differs at one position.

The receptor's source is a woman in her 30s in good health. Source material: blood.

The bases read TGTGCCAGTAGTGAGCAGGGAAATCAGCCCCAGCATTTT. Protein translation: CASSEQGNQPQHF. The chain links TRBV19 with TRBJ1-5; TRBD1 could be the D gene, as 5 bases match. The CDR1 and CDR2 encoded by the germline V gene (reference sequence) are LNHDA and SQIVND. V is pared back by 5 bases and J by 4 bases, with 9 bases lying between the germline termini. Taken from cysteine to phenylalanine, the CDR3 has 13 residues. Just the 39-base CDR3 DNA is kept, in frame starting at base 1.